Each of the 13 T cell receptor beta chains below was sequenced from the same sample in a study of blood T cell repertoires in COVID-19. TCRdb's copy holds only in-frame clones and misses some; the assay was immunoSEQ multiplex PCR. Among about 77,000 clones, around 89% were seen once, and the ten largest hold less than 9%. The material sequenced was peripheral blood. These receptor sequences come from a woman of 80 years or more with acute or convalescent COVID-19.

The chain links TRBV19 to TRBJ2-1, with TRBD1 matching 9 bases. The germline gives CDR1 LNHDA, CDR2 SQIVND (reference sequence). The V segment lost 5 bases and the J segment 2 bases; nucleotides outside the gene matches: 4. This CDR3 comprises 15 residues. The CDR3 nucleotides read TGTGCCAGTAGTTCCCACAGGGGGCCCTACAATGAGCAGTTCTTC. Its translation is CASSSHRGPYNEQFF.

The V call is TRBV4-3, the J call TRBJ1-1, with D unresolved. Looked up from germline, CDR1 is LGHNA and CDR2 is YSLEER. V lost 0 bases to trimming and J lost 0 bases, with 8 bases between them. The CDR3 extends over 15 amino acids. CDR3 in DNA: TGCGCCAGCAGCCAAGATGGAGGGATGAACACTGAAGCTTTCTTT. This encodes CASSQDGGMNTEAFF.

The V gene is TRBV7-8, the J gene TRBJ2-7; D perhaps matches TRBD2 (5 bases). CDR1 is SGHVS, CDR2 FQNEAQ, per germline. V dropped 5 bases and J dropped 1 base, with 12 bases sitting between them. CDR3 length: 14 amino acids. CDR3 in amino acids: CASSLQTKSYEQYF. Here the CDR3 DNA reads TGTGCCAGCAGCCTCCAGACTAAATCCTACGAGCAGTACTTC.

The chain is built from TRBV6-2 or TRBV6-3 and TRBJ2-7, with D perhaps TRBD1 (6 bases). Germline CDR1 reads MNHEY; CDR2 reads SVGEGT. Trimming pared 5 bases from V and 0 bases from J, leaving 11 bases between. CDR3 length: 14 amino acids. This CDR3 is CASSQGNPSYEQYF. The CDR3 bases are TGTGCCAGCAGTCAGGGGAATCCCTCCTACGAGCAGTACTTC.

CDR3 sequence: CATSTYPAGTGETQYF. The CDR3 region has the DNA TGTGCCACCAGCACTTACCCAGCGGGCACCGGGGAGACCCAGTACTTC. The chain links TRBV15 to TRBJ2-5; a possible D gene is TRBD2 (6 bases). This CDR3 spans 16 amino acids. Looked up from germline, CDR1 is LNHNV and CDR2 is YYDKDF (reference sequence). The ends were cut back, 4 bases at V and 5 bases at J, with 20 bases in the middle. The full variable domain, rest sourced from reference TRBV15 and TRBJ2-5, is DAMVIQNPRYQVTQFGKPVTLSCSQTLNHNVMYWYQQKSSQAPKLLFHYYDKDFNNEADTPDNFQSRRPNTSFCFLDIRSPGLGDTAMYLCATSTYPAGTGETQYFGPGTRLLVL.

The V and J genes are TRBV7-9 and TRBJ1-4, with 7 nucleotides matching TRBD1. This CDR3 has 14 residues. After removal of 1 base from V and 8 bases from J, the junction contained 4 bases not matched to a gene. Germline V gene lookup returns CDR1 SEHNR and CDR2 FQNEAQ (reference sequence). CDR3 coding DNA: TGTGCCAGCAGCTTAGGACAGGGAGGAGAAAAACTGTTTTTT. As protein: CASSLGQGGEKLFF.

The genes are TRBV6-5 and TRBJ1-2; D gene ambiguous. This CDR3 contains 13 residues. Germline V gene sequence: CDR1 MNHEY, CDR2 SVGAGI. V shed 8 bases and J shed 5 bases, with 15 bases lying between them. In DNA, the CDR3 is TGTGCCAGCTCGTATGAAGGGAGATATGGCTACACCTTC. It specifies CASSYEGRYGYTF.

The chain joins TRBV19 to TRBJ1-4; 7 bases line up with TRBD1. V lost 5 bases, J lost 6 bases, and 6 bases stayed unmatched. Germline CDR1 and CDR2: LNHDA and SQIVND (reference sequence). This CDR3 comprises 14 residues. CDR3 sequence: CASSARDSYEKLFF. The DNA for the CDR3 is TGTGCCAGTAGTGCCCGGGACAGCTATGAAAAACTGTTTTTT.

This clone was detected only once. This chain uses TRBV6-5 with TRBJ1-6, with 8 bases that match TRBD1. CDR3 length equals 14 residues. Per the germline V gene, CDR1 is MNHEY and CDR2 is SVGAGI. V lost 7 bases, J lost 6 bases, and 5 bases stayed unmatched. The CDR3 nucleotides read TGTGCCAGCACCAGGGGACAGGTTAATTCACCCCTCCACTTT. Its protein product is CASTRGQVNSPLHF.

This clone showed up just a few times. V usage is TRBV30 and J usage is TRBJ2-3, with TRBD1 identical over 11 bases. The CDR3 has 16 amino acids. V lost 2 bases, J lost 2 bases, and 6 bases stayed unmatched. Germline CDR1 and CDR2: GTSNPN and SVGIG (reference sequence). DNA for the CDR3: TGTGCCTGGAGTAAAGGGACAGGGGGTTCCACAGATACGCAGTATTTT. Amino acid sequence: CAWSKGTGGSTDTQYF.

The gene calls are TRBV18 and TRBJ2-7; D may be TRBD2 (7 bases). Trimming removed 7 bases at V and 2 bases at J, with 15 bases between. This CDR3 spans 14 amino acids. CDR1 KGHSH and CDR2 LQKENI come from the germline V gene. CDR3 sequence (DNA): TGTGCCAGCTTCCTGTCGGGGGGCCCCTACGAGCAGTACTTC. It specifies CASFLSGGPYEQYF.

The chain carries TRBV6-5 and TRBJ2-2; D might be TRBD1 (5 bases). V lost 8 bases and J lost 6, with 13 bases in between. Germline assignment: CDR1 MNHEY and CDR2 SVGAGI. The CDR3 covers 13 residues. The CDR3 here is CASRVEGAGELFF. As DNA, the CDR3 is TGTGCCAGCCGGGTAGAAGGGGCCGGGGAGCTGTTTTTT.

This clone has just one count. V and J are TRBV4-3 and TRBJ2-1, with D perhaps TRBD1 (6 bases). This CDR3 comprises 13 residues. The germline V gene has CDR1 LGHNA and CDR2 YSLEER. The V and J ends lost 4 bases and 12 bases respectively, with 16 bases between them. The CDR3 loop reads CASSPGTTSGQFF. In DNA form, the CDR3 reads TGCGCCAGCAGCCCCGGGACAACCTCTGGGCAGTTCTTC.